This TCR beta chain was recovered during a study of PD-L1 blockade in urothelial cancer. For the study at large: Blood was tested 3 weeks (second dose) and 6 weeks into treatment. The study recovered a median of around 140,000 T cells per blood sample.

Using immunoSEQ multiplex PCR, the repertoire was profiled, and TCRdb retains in-frame clones only, with some absent. The sample lists about 33,000 clones; 84% were seen once. This clone has a single count. Its antigen is as yet unknown. Germline CDR1 and CDR2: SGHAT and FQDESV (reference sequence). The length of the CDR3 is 16 residues. Trimming shortened V by 6 bases and J by 5 bases, and 21 bases separated the two germline ends. Broader study findings: More expansion of tumor-associated blood clones, seen at 3 weeks, marked durable-benefit patients.

Time point defined: pretreatment peripheral blood. Sample contribution per patient ranged from 1 to 8, covering pretreatment and on-treatment. The V gene is TRBV11-1, the J gene TRBJ2-3, with D possibly being TRBD2 (6 bases). The receptor's source is a man in his fifties or sixties with urothelial cancer. The sample was PBMCs, taken around atezolizumab (anti-PD-L1) treatment. CDR3 coding DNA: TGTGCCAGCAGTGTATCTGGGGGGATAGCCTTAGATACGCAGTATTTT. Encoded protein: CASSVSGGIALDTQYF.